The next 26 T cell receptor beta chains were all read from a single sample in a study of blood T cell repertoires in COVID-19. Libraries were prepared by immunoSEQ multiplex PCR; TCRdb keeps only in-frame clonotypes and omits some of them. Seen here are under 200,000 clones, 77% observed once, and the top ten hold 2.8%. Input material: peripheral blood. These receptors were obtained from a man aged 65-85 years with acute or convalescent COVID-19.

This sequence joins TRBV14 and TRBJ2-1; 8 bases are a match to TRBD2. Losses at the gene ends were 2 bases for V and 6 bases for J; bases not matched to a gene: 9. This CDR3 is 16 amino acids long. Germline V gene lookup returns CDR1 SGHDN and CDR2 FVKESK. CDR3 bases: TGTGCCAGCAGCCAAACCCCGGGACTAGGATCCAATGAGCAGTTCTTC. Translation gives CASSQTPGLGSNEQFF.

CDR3 loop: CASTSGHLSYEQYF. CDR3 nucleotides: TGTGCCAGCACTAGCGGGCATCTCTCCTACGAGCAGTACTTC. The J gene is TRBJ2-7, the V gene TRBV2; 8 bases map to TRBD2. The CDR3 sequence is 14 residues long. Unmatched junction bases numbered 5, after V lost 7 bases and J lost 0 bases. The germline V gene encodes CDR1 SNHLY and CDR2 FYNNEI. Variable domain in full (rest from reference TRBV2 and TRBJ2-7): EPEVTQTPSHQVTQMGQEVILRCVPISNHLYFYWYRQILGQKVEFLVSFYNNEISEKSEIFDDQFSVERPDGSNFTLKIRSTKLEDSAMYFCASTSGHLSYEQYFGPGTRLTVT.

This clone was observed a few times. The genes are TRBV9 and TRBJ1-6; 7 nucleotides agree with TRBD1. The CDR3 is made up of 17 amino acids. Germline CDR1 SGDLS, CDR2 YYNGEE. Trimming removed 4 bases from V and 7 bases from J; junction bases left unmatched: 14. The CDR3 sequence: CASSTGVRGSGNSPLHF. The CDR3 DNA reads as TGTGCCAGCAGCACAGGGGTCAGGGGGTCTGGGAATTCACCCCTCCACTTT.

The chain links TRBV14 to TRBJ2-7; 8 bases match TRBD1. V gave up 1 base and J gave up 2 bases; unmatched junction bases: 4. The CDR3 sequence is 15 residues long. Germline-derived CDR1 and CDR2 are SGHDN and FVKESK. The CDR3 DNA reads as TGTGCCAGCAGCCAAGGGAGGACAGGGCCCTACGAGCAGTACTTC. As protein: CASSQGRTGPYEQYF.

The chain employs TRBV30 and TRBJ1-1; D unclear. Germline-derived CDR1 and CDR2 are GTSNPN and SVGIG (reference sequence). Trimming stripped 3 bases from V and 3 bases from J, with 11 bases between. This CDR3 region has 13 residues. The CDR3 is CAWRAGGDTEAFF. The DNA of the CDR3 is TGTGCCTGGAGGGCAGGCGGGGACACTGAAGCTTTCTTT.

This clone was counted between two and nine times. The V and J genes are TRBV14 and TRBJ2-5; 8 bases agree with TRBD1. The CDR3 loop spans 14 amino acids. Trimming removed 4 bases from V and 5 bases from J; junction bases left unmatched: 6. Looked up from germline, CDR1 is SGHDN and CDR2 is FVKESK. CDR3 DNA sequence: TGTGCCAGCAGCCCTCGACAGGGGAGGGAGACCCAGTACTTC. Residues: CASSPRQGRETQYF.

The gene calls are TRBV3-1 (or the pseudogene TRBV3-2) and TRBJ2-5; 7 bases map to TRBD2. This CDR3 has 13 residues. The V and J ends lost 4 bases and 4 bases, in that order; junction bases with no gene match: 3. Germline loops: CDR1 LGHDT, CDR2 YNNKEL (reference sequence). CDR3 bases: TGTGCCAGCAGCCTTGGGGAGGGAGAGACCCAGTACTTC. Translating gives CASSLGEGETQYF.

The rearrangement joins TRBV7-2 to TRBJ2-3, with 7 bases lining up with TRBD2. CDR3 size: 12 residues. Germline CDR1 and CDR2: SGHTA and FQGNSA. J lost 14 bases, V lost 5 bases, and 10 bases had no gene match. The CDR3 region has the DNA TGTGCCAGCAGCCGGGACTATAGTTCGGCGTATTTT. Amino acid sequence: CASSRDYSSAYF. The variable domain in full, with the rest retrieved from reference TRBV7-2 and TRBJ2-3, is GAGVSQSPSNKVTEKGKDVELRCDPISGHTALYWYRQSLGQGLEFLIYFQGNSAPDKSGLPSDRFSAERTGGSVSTLTIQRTQQEDSAVYLCASSRDYSSAYFGPGTRLTVL.

The chain combines TRBV15 with TRBJ1-2; no clear D. CDR1 and CDR2 from the germline V gene are LNHNV and YYDKDF (reference sequence). Trimming removed 0 bases from V and 3 bases from J, with 14 bases in between. This CDR3 region has 16 residues. This chain's CDR3 is CATSRDREDSYYGYTF. The CDR3, as DNA: TGTGCCACCAGCAGAGATCGGGAGGACTCGTACTATGGCTACACCTTC.

This clone was counted once. The chain links TRBV25-1 to TRBJ1-2; tentative D call: TRBD1 (5 bases). Germline CDR1 reads MGHDK; CDR2 reads SYGVNS. The CDR3 totals 12 residues. V lost 7 bases and J lost 6, with 12 bases in between. The CDR3 nucleotides read TGTGCCAGCACAACGGGGGTCCATGGCTACACCTTC. This codes for CASTTGVHGYTF.

This clone was seen a handful of times. This rearrangement joins TRBV7-9 to TRBJ2-7, with TRBD1 matching 11 bases. Trimming cost V 6 bases and J 2 bases; bases outside gene matches: 9. CDR3 length equals 16 residues. Germline V gene lookup returns CDR1 SEHNR and CDR2 FQNEAQ (reference sequence). The CDR3 spells CASSKPGQGGTYEQYF. In nucleotides, the CDR3 is TGTGCCAGCAGTAAACCGGGACAGGGGGGTACCTACGAGCAGTACTTC.

This clone was seen only once. J is TRBJ1-2 and V is TRBV2, with TRBD1 as a possible D gene (6 bases). The CDR3 contains 12 residues. From germline, CDR1 is SNHLY and CDR2 FYNNEI. Trimming removed 8 bases from V and 7 bases from J, with 14 bases in between. CDR3 region: CASGQFMGGYTF. Written as DNA, the CDR3 is TGTGCCAGCGGACAGTTCATGGGTGGCTACACCTTC.

A few counts support this clone. This chain uses TRBV2 with TRBJ2-7, with D unclear. V was pared by 6 bases and J by 7 bases, with 10 bases between. The CDR3 loop spans 11 amino acids. In germline, CDR1 is SNHLY, CDR2 FYNNEI. CDR3 coding DNA: TGTGCCAGCAGCAATAGGAGAGAGCAGTACTTC. Translation: CASSNRREQYF.

The V gene is TRBV28, the J gene TRBJ2-7; D is perhaps TRBD2 (5 bases). CDR3 length: 14 amino acids. Per the germline V gene, CDR1 is MDHEN and CDR2 is SYDVKM. The ends were cut back, 4 bases at V and 1 base at J, with 11 bases in the middle. CDR3 DNA sequence: TGTGCCAGCAGTTCCGCGGGCAGGTCCTACGAGCAGTACTTC. It is translated as CASSSAGRSYEQYF.

The chain combines TRBV19 with TRBJ1-1, with TRBD1 as a possible D gene (5 bases). Trimming took off 2 bases at V and 8 bases at J, with 12 bases between the two ends. The CDR3 is 13 residues long. Germline values: CDR1 LNHDA, CDR2 SQIVND (reference sequence). CDR3 sequence: CASSITRQTEAFF. The CDR3 nucleotides are TGTGCCAGTAGTATAACACGACAGACCGAAGCTTTCTTT. The full variable domain, with the rest looked up from reference TRBV19 and TRBJ1-1, is DGGITQSPKYLFRKEGQNVTLSCEQNLNHDAMYWYRQDPGQGLRLIYYSQIVNDFQKGDIAEGYSVSREKKESFPLTVTSAQKNPTAFYLCASSITRQTEAFFGQGTRLTVV.

The chain combines TRBV10-3 with TRBJ2-3; the match to TRBD2 covers 10 bases. Germline V gives CDR1 ENHRY, CDR2 SYGVKD. The CDR3 has 13 amino acids. Germline trimming cut 9 bases from V and 2 bases from J; bases unmatched to any gene: 2. CDR3 protein: CAISGGATDTQYF. CDR3 DNA sequence: TGTGCCATAAGCGGGGGGGCCACAGATACGCAGTATTTT.

A single count supports this clone. The chain recombines TRBV5-5 with TRBJ1-4, with no clear D. Germline loops: CDR1 SGHKS, CDR2 YYEKEE (reference sequence). The CDR3 extends over 16 amino acids. V dropped 0 bases and J dropped 5 bases, with 14 bases sitting between them. The CDR3 region is CASSLAGFLPNEKLFF. In nucleotides, the CDR3 is TGTGCCAGCAGCTTGGCCGGGTTTCTCCCAAATGAAAAACTGTTTTTT.

This clone was recorded once. The CDR3 DNA is TGCGCCAGCAGCCCGGGACAGCCCGGGGATGGCTACACCTTC. Its protein is CASSPGQPGDGYTF. This chain connects TRBV5-1 to TRBJ1-2, with 7 bases aligning to TRBD1. The CDR3 is 14 amino acids. Losses at the gene ends were 4 bases for V and 6 bases for J; bases not matched to a gene: 9. Germline values: CDR1 SGHRS, CDR2 YFSETQ.

This clone was counted between two and nine times. This sequence joins TRBV7-9 and TRBJ2-1; TRBD2 matches 12 bases. Germline CDR1 reads SEHNR; CDR2 reads FQNEAQ (reference sequence). The CDR3 runs to 15 residues. V gave up 5 bases and J gave up 4 bases; unmatched junction bases: 3. For the CDR3, the DNA is TGTGCCAGCAGCGGGGGACTAGCGGGTTACAATGAGCAGTTCTTC. As protein: CASSGGLAGYNEQFF.

The rearrangement joins TRBV4-1 to TRBJ2-3, with TRBD2 identical over 12 bases. Germline V CDR1 and CDR2: MGHRA, YSYEKL. The CDR3 is 17 residues long. Losses at the gene ends were 1 base for V and 2 bases for J; bases not matched to a gene: 4. The chain's CDR3 is CASSQGTSGGFTDTQYF. In DNA, the CDR3 is TGCGCCAGCAGCCAAGGAACTAGCGGGGGGTTCACAGATACGCAGTATTTT.

This clone occurred once. The gene calls are TRBV6-6 and TRBJ2-1; 9 bases fit TRBD1. The CDR3 has 15 residues. Germline V gene data show CDR1 as MNHNY and CDR2 as SVGAGI (reference sequence). J lost 1 base, V lost 6 bases, and 4 bases had no gene match. CDR3 sequence: CASRPGTGSYNEQFF. For the CDR3, the DNA is TGTGCCAGCAGGCCCGGGACAGGGTCCTACAATGAGCAGTTCTTC.

As to this clone: Other nucleotide sequences in the sample specify the same CDR3. The chain is built from TRBV24-1 and TRBJ2-3, with D maybe TRBD2 (6 bases). CDR3 length: 13 amino acids. V shed 7 bases and J shed 1 base, with 8 bases lying between them. Germline CDR1 is KGHDR and CDR2 is SFDVKD. CDR3 DNA sequence: TGTGCCACCAGACCGGGGGGCACAGATACGCAGTATTTT. Its protein is CATRPGGTDTQYF.

The rearrangement uses TRBV24-1 and TRBJ2-3, with a weak D call TRBD2 (6 bases). Between the trimmed V and J ends, which lost 0 bases and 3 bases, there was a span of 6 bases. Germline-derived CDR1 and CDR2 are KGHDR and SFDVKD. This CDR3 spans 14 amino acids. CDR3 region: CATSDLRGTDTQYF. DNA of the CDR3: TGTGCCACCAGTGATTTGCGGGGGACAGATACGCAGTATTTT.

The gene calls are TRBV9 and TRBJ2-3, with TRBD2 matching 7 bases. Germline V gives CDR1 SGDLS, CDR2 YYNGEE. J gave up 5 bases and V 1 base, and 7 bases lay outside the gene matches. The CDR3 loop spans 15 amino acids. CDR3 amino acids: CASSVPSGIIDTQYF. The CDR3 DNA follows: TGTGCCAGCAGCGTACCCAGCGGGATCATAGATACGCAGTATTTT.

V gene TRBV19 combines with J gene TRBJ1-5; 8 bases align to TRBD1. The V gene end was trimmed by 4 bases and the J gene end by 4 bases; junction bases not matched to a gene: 9. Germline loops: CDR1 LNHDA, CDR2 SQIVND (reference sequence). The CDR3 loop spans 16 amino acids. For the CDR3, the DNA is TGTGCCAGTAGTAGGTTGGACAGGGCAGAAAATCAGCCCCAGCATTTT. It codes for CASSRLDRAENQPQHF.

The chain has TRBV19 and TRBJ1-2, with D tentatively TRBD1 (6 bases). The CDR3 covers 12 residues. V gave up 7 bases and J gave up 7 bases, with 13 bases separating them. The V gene's germline CDR1 is LNHDA and CDR2 SQIVND (reference sequence). The CDR3 sequence: CASMSGGLGYTF. DNA for the CDR3: TGTGCCAGTATGAGCGGGGGCCTTGGCTACACCTTC.